Presented here are 12 T cell receptor beta chains from one specimen sequenced in a study of T cell responses to AZD1222 COVID-19 vaccine. Assay used: immunoSEQ multiplex PCR; TCRdb lists only in-frame clones, some missing. The data contain more than 100,000 clones, about 90% of them singletons. This specimen consisted of peripheral blood, obtained 28 days after the second AZD1222 dose. These receptors all stem from an adult who received the AZD1222 COVID-19 vaccine.

The count of this clone is one. V usage is TRBV27 and J usage is TRBJ1-5; D is possibly TRBD1 (5 bases). Germline loops: CDR1 MNHEY, CDR2 SMNVEV (reference sequence). The CDR3 extends over 15 amino acids. V was shortened by 5 bases and J by 6 bases, with 17 bases between the two germline ends. CDR3 coding DNA: TGTGCCAGCAGTCCAGACAGAAAACCCAGTCAGCCCCAGCATTTT. This translates into CASSPDRKPSQPQHF.

The gene calls are TRBV28 and TRBJ2-5; unclear D gene. The CDR3 runs to 12 residues. Germline V gives CDR1 MDHEN, CDR2 SYDVKM. The germline V and J ends were trimmed by 5 bases and 3 bases, with 7 bases remaining between them. The DNA of the CDR3 is TGTGCCAGCAGTCCAACAGAAGAGACCCAGTACTTC. This translates into CASSPTEETQYF.

The CDR3 spells CASSPQLATNEKLFF. The CDR3 DNA follows: TGTGCCAGCTCACCCCAGCTAGCAACTAATGAAAAACTGTTTTTT. The V and J genes are TRBV18 and TRBJ1-4; D ambiguous. With 3 bases removed from V and 0 bases from J, the gap between germline ends came to 8 bases. Germline V gene sequence: CDR1 KGHSH, CDR2 LQKENI. There are 15 residues in the CDR3.

V is TRBV18 and J is TRBJ1-4, with D tentatively TRBD1 (5 bases). This CDR3 spans 12 amino acids. V dropped 3 bases and J dropped 7 bases, with 6 bases sitting between them. Germline V gives CDR1 KGHSH, CDR2 LQKENI. The CDR3 region is CASSPDSEKLFF. Written as DNA, the CDR3 is TGTGCCAGCTCACCCGACAGTGAAAAACTGTTTTTT.

In nucleotides, the CDR3 is TGTGCCAGCAGCTTAGATCACTCGGAGTACAATGAGCAGTTCTTC. It is translated as CASSLDHSEYNEQFF. V gene TRBV7-6 combines with J gene TRBJ2-1, with D unresolved. The CDR3 is 15 amino acids. V lost 1 base and J lost 4, with 11 bases in between. The germline gives CDR1 SGHVS, CDR2 FNYEAQ.

The chain couples TRBV6-1 to TRBJ2-7, with 13 nucleotides matching TRBD2. Unmatched junction bases numbered 6, after V lost 2 bases and J lost 2 bases. Germline loops: CDR1 MNHNS, CDR2 SASEGT. CDR3 length equals 17 residues. The CDR3 coding sequence is TGTGCCAGCAGTGAAACTAGCGGGAGGGCCTTACCCTACGAGCAGTACTTC. Amino acids: CASSETSGRALPYEQYF.

This sequence joins TRBV6-1 and TRBJ2-7; 7 bases agree with TRBD1. CDR1 is MNHNS and CDR2 is SASEGT in the germline V gene. The V and J ends lost 4 bases and 2 bases, in that order; junction bases with no gene match: 11. The CDR3 contains 16 residues. CDR3 nucleotides: TGTGCCAGCAGTGTCCGACAGGGAGAGGTGCCCTACGAGCAGTACTTC. This codes for CASSVRQGEVPYEQYF.

V is TRBV4-2 and J is TRBJ1-5; D may be TRBD1 (6 bases). V lost 3 bases and J lost 5, with 14 bases in between. The CDR3 totals 15 residues. Germline CDR1 and CDR2: LGHNA and YNFKEQ. The CDR3 DNA follows: TGTGCCAGCAGCCACGGGGGGGCGCTTGATCAGCCCCAGCATTTT. This translates into CASSHGGALDQPQHF.

CDR3 in amino acids: CASSLGIRGYGYTF. CDR3 nucleotides: TGTGCCAGCAGTTTAGGGATAAGGGGCTATGGCTACACCTTC. The chain carries TRBV28 and TRBJ1-2; D possibly corresponds to TRBD1 (5 bases). V was cut by 2 bases and J by 4 bases, with 11 bases left in between. CDR3 length: 14 residues. CDR1 and CDR2 (germline): MDHEN, SYDVKM.

A few counts support this clone. This CDR3 reads CASSTGQKSSYEQYF. CDR3 in DNA: TGTGCCAGCAGCACAGGACAGAAGAGCTCCTACGAGCAGTACTTC. The chain is built from TRBV5-4 and TRBJ2-7, with D possibly TRBD1 on 6 matching bases. This CDR3 is 15 amino acids long. The germline V gene encodes CDR1 SGHNT and CDR2 YYREEE (reference sequence). The V and J ends lost 4 bases and 0 bases respectively, with 14 bases between them.

This chain uses TRBV4-2 with TRBJ1-3; tentative D call: TRBD1 (5 bases). From germline, CDR1 is LGHNA and CDR2 YNFKEQ. V shed 2 bases and J shed 0 bases, with 11 bases lying between them. CDR3 length: 16 amino acids. The DNA for the CDR3 is TGTGCCAGCAGCCAAACCTTGGACACCTCTGGAAACACCATATATTTT. It is translated as CASSQTLDTSGNTIYF.

This clone was seen just once. The rearrangement uses TRBV11-2 and TRBJ2-3; D may match TRBD1 or TRBD2 (5 bases each). Trimming left V 1 base short and J 0 bases short, with 11 bases between. This CDR3 has 16 amino acids. Germline lookup yields CDR1 SGHAT and CDR2 FQNNGV. CDR3 in DNA: TGTGCCAGCAGCTTAGTCAGGGAGAGTAGCACAGATACGCAGTATTTT. Its protein is CASSLVRESSTDTQYF. The full variable domain, completed using reference TRBV11-2 and TRBJ2-3, is EAGVAQSPRYKIIEKRQSVAFWCNPISGHATLYWYQQILGQGPKLLIQFQNNGVVDDSQLPKDRFSAERLKGVDSTLKIQPAKLEDSAVYLCASSLVRESSTDTQYFGPGTRLTVL.